This T cell receptor (beta chain) came from a study of T cell responses to AZD1222 COVID-19 vaccine. Findings and caveats of the study: White British ancestry dominated among donors, who included more females, and clonal diversity was possibly underestimated.

As for this clone: Its antigen is as yet unknown.

Produced via immunoSEQ multiplex PCR; TCRdb's table is partial and in-frame only. The sample yields 90,000 to 100,000 clones, about nine tenths seen once. Germline V gene lookup returns CDR1 SGHRS and CDR2 YFSETQ. Germline trimming cut 5 bases from V and 5 bases from J; bases unmatched to any gene: 15. This CDR3 spans 16 amino acids. The V call is TRBV5-1, the J call TRBJ2-7, with TRBD2 matching over 8 bases. The origin of this receptor is an adult who received the AZD1222 COVID-19 vaccine. The sample consisted of peripheral blood, taken 28 days after the second AZD1222 dose. The CDR3 nucleotides are TGCGCCAGCAGTTCATTACCGGGACTAGTTATAGACGAGCAGTACTTC. It encodes CASSSLPGLVIDEQYF.